What follows are 6 T cell receptor beta chains derived from one specimen sequenced in a study of T cell changes during pregnancy in multiple sclerosis. TCRdb's table, derived via immunoSEQ multiplex PCR, lists solely in-frame clones and lacks some. This repertoire shows roughly 76,000 clones, around 90% found once; its top ten account for roughly 0.29%. The specimen was CD4+ T cells from peripheral blood mononuclear cells, collected after pregnancy. The receptors here all came from a female donor with multiple sclerosis, enrolled in a pregnancy study.

This chain joins TRBV10-2 and TRBJ2-1, with a possible D match to TRBD2 (5 bases). Germline V gene sequence: CDR1 WSHSY, CDR2 SAAADI. V was clipped by 3 bases and J by 2 bases, with 11 bases between them. The CDR3 loop spans 15 amino acids. The CDR3 bases are TGCGCCAGCAGTGACCTAGCAGACACCTACAATGAGCAGTTCTTC. It encodes CASSDLADTYNEQFF.

The rearrangement uses TRBV2 and TRBJ2-2; perhaps TRBD2 as D (6 bases). Per germline, CDR1 SNHLY and CDR2 FYNNEI. The CDR3 loop spans 13 amino acids. V shed 7 bases and J shed 2 bases, with 8 bases lying between them. CDR3 residues: CASTSANTGELFF. The CDR3 nucleotides are TGTGCCAGCACTAGCGCCAACACCGGGGAGCTGTTTTTT.

This chain uses TRBV11-2 with TRBJ2-5, with 7 nucleotides matching TRBD2. Germline-derived CDR1 and CDR2 are SGHAT and FQNNGV. V dropped 0 bases and J dropped 7; count of bases not matched to a gene: 8. The CDR3 is made up of 15 amino acids. CDR3 sequence (DNA): TGTGCCAGCAGCTTAGAATGGTTCGGCGGGGGGACCCAGTACTTC. Amino acids: CASSLEWFGGGTQYF.

About this clone itself: At one end, the junction sequence differs from germline, possibly due to a read error. The V call is TRBV5-6, the J call TRBJ1-1, with 11 nucleotides matching TRBD1. The CDR3 sequence is 15 residues long. Germline CDR1 reads SGHDT; CDR2 reads YYEEEE. CDR3 in DNA: TGTGCCAGCAGATTGGGATCTGGGACAGGGGGGTTTGCTTTCTTT. This translates into CASRLGSGTGGFAFF.

The chain uses TRBV6-1 and TRBJ2-7, with D possibly being TRBD2 (6 bases). V was clipped by 5 bases and J by 1 base, with 15 bases between them. The CDR3 consists of 15 residues. Germline V gene lookup returns CDR1 MNHNS and CDR2 SASEGT. The CDR3 bases are TGTGCCAGCAGTATAGCGGCGGAAACATCCTACGAGCAGTACTTC. This translates into CASSIAAETSYEQYF.

The genes are TRBV11-3 and TRBJ2-2; 7 bases match TRBD1. After removal of 3 bases from V and 2 bases from J, the junction contained 12 bases not matched to a gene. CDR1 is SGHNT and CDR2 is YENEEA in the germline V gene. The CDR3 extends over 18 amino acids. The CDR3 region is CASSFHGTAGGNTGELFF. The CDR3 DNA is TGTGCCAGCAGCTTCCACGGGACAGCCGGAGGAAACACCGGGGAGCTGTTTTTT. Together with reference TRBV11-3 and TRBJ2-2, the CDR3 gives the full variable domain: EAGVVQSPRYKIIEKKQPVAFWCNPISGHNTLYWYLQNLGQGPELLIRYENEEAVDDSQLPKDRFSAERLKGVDSTLKIQPAELGDSAVYLCASSFHGTAGGNTGELFFGEGSRLTVL.